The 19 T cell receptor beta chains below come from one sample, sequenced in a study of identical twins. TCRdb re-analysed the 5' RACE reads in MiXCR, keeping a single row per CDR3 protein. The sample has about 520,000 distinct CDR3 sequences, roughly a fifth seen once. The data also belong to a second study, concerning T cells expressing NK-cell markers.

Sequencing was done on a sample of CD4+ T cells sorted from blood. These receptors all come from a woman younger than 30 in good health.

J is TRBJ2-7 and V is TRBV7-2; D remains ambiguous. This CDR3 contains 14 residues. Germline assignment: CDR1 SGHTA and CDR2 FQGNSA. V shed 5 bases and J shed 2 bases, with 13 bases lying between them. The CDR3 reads CASSRPGMTYEQYF. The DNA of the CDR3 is TGTGCCAGCAGCCGACCTGGAATGACCTACGAGCAGTACTTC. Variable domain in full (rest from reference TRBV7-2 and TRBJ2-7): GAGVSQSPSNKVTEKGKDVELRCDPISGHTALYWYRQSLGQGLEFLIYFQGNSAPDKSGLPSDRFSAERTGGSVSTLTIQRTQQEDSAVYLCASSRPGMTYEQYFGPGTRLTVT.

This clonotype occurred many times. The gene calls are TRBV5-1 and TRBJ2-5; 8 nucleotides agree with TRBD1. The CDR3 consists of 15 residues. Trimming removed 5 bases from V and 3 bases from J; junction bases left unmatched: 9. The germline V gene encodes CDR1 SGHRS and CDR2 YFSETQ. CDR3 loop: CASSSWTGSEETQYF. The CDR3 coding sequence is TGCGCCAGCAGTTCGTGGACAGGGAGCGAAGAGACCCAGTACTTC.

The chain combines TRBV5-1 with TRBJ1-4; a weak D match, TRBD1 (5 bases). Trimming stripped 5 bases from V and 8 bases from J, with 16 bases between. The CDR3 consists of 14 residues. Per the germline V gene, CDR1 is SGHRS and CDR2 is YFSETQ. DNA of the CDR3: TGCGCCAGCAGAACCGGGGGATTCGGAGAAAAACTGTTTTTT. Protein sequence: CASRTGGFGEKLFF.

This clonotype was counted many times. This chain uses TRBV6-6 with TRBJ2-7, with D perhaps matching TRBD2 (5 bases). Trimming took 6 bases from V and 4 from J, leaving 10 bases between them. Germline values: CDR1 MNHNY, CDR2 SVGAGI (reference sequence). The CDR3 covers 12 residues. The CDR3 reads CASSLREYEQYF. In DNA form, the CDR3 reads TGTGCCAGCAGCCTAAGGGAGTACGAGCAGTACTTC.

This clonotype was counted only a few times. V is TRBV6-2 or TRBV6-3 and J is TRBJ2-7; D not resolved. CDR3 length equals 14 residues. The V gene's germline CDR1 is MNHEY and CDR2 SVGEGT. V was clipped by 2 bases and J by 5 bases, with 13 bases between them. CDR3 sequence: CASSYNPTGHEQYF. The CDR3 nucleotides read TGTGCCAGCAGTTACAATCCCACCGGGCACGAGCAGTACTTC.

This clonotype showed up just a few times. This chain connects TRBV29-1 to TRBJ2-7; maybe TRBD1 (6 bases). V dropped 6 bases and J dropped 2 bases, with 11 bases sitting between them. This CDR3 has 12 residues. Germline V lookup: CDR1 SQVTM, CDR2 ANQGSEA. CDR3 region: CSVKGQTYEQYF. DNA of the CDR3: TGCAGCGTCAAAGGACAGACCTACGAGCAGTACTTC.

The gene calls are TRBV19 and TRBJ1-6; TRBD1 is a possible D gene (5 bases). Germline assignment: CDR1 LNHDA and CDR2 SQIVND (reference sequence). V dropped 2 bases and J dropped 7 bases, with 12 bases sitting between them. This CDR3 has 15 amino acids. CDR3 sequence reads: CASSIRGLGNSPLHF. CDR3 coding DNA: TGTGCCAGTAGTATAAGGGGATTGGGGAATTCACCCCTCCACTTT.

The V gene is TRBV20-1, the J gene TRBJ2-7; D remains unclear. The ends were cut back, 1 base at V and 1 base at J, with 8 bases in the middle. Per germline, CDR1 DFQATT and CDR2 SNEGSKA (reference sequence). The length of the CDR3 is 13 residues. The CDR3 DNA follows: TGCAGTGCTAGAGGTCTGCTGTCCTACGAGCAGTACTTC. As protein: CSARGLLSYEQYF.

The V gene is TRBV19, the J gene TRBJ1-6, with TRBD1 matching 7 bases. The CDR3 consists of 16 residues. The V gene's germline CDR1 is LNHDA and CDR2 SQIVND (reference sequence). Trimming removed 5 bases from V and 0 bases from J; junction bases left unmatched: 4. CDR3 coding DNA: TGTGCCAGTAGTTTGGGACAGAGCTCCTATAATTCACCCCTCCACTTT. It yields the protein CASSLGQSSYNSPLHF.

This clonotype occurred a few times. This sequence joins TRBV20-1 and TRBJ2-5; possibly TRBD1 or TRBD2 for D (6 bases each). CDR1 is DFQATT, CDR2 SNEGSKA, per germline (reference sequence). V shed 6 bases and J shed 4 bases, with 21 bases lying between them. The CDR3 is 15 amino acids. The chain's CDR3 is CSAKGGAVLVETQYF. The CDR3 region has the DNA TGCAGTGCGAAGGGGGGCGCCGTGCTCGTAGAGACCCAGTACTTC.

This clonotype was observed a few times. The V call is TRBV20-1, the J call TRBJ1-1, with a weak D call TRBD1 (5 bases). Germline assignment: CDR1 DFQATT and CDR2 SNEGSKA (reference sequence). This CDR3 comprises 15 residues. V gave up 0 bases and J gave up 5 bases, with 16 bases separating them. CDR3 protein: CSAREGVGAITEAFF. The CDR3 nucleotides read TGCAGTGCTAGAGAAGGCGTAGGGGCGATTACTGAAGCTTTCTTT.

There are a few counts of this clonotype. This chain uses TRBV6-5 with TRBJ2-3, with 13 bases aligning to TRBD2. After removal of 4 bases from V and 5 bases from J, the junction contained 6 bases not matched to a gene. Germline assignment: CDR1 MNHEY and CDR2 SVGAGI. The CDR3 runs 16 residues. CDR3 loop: CASSSGLAGAGDTQYF. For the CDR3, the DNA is TGTGCCAGCAGTTCCGGACTAGCGGGGGCGGGAGATACGCAGTATTTT.

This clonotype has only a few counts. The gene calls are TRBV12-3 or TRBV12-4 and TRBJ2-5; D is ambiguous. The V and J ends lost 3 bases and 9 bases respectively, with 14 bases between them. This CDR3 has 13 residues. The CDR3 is CASSLLGQGAQYF. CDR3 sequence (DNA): TGTGCCAGCAGTTTGTTAGGGCAAGGAGCCCAGTACTTC.

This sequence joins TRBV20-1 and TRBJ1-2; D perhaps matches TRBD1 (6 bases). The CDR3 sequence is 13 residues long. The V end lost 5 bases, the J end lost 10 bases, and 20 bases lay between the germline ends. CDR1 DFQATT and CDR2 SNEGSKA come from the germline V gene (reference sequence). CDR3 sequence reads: CSALRVDRIHYTF. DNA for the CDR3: TGCAGTGCTTTACGAGTAGACAGGATCCACTACACCTTC.

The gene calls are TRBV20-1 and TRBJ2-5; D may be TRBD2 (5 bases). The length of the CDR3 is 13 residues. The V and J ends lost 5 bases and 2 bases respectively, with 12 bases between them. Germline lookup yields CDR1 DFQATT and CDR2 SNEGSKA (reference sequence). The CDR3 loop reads CSAPGLFQETQYF. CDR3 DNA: TGCAGTGCTCCCGGACTTTTTCAAGAGACCCAGTACTTC.

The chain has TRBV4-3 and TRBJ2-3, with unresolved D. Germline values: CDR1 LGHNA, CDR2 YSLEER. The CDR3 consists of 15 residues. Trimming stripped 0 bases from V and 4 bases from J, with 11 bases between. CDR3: CASSQDPRPPDTQYF. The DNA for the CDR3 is TGCGCCAGCAGCCAAGACCCTAGGCCTCCAGATACGCAGTATTTT.

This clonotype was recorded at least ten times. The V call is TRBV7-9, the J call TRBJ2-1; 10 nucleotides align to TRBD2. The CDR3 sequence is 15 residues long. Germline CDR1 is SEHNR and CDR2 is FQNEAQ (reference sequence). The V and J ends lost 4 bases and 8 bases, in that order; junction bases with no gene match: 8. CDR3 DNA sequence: TGTGCCAGCAGCTCCTCGGGACTAGCGATCCATGAGCAGTTCTTC. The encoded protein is CASSSSGLAIHEQFF. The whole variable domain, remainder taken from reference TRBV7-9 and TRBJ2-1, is DTGVSQNPRHKITKRGQNVTFRCDPISEHNRLYWYRQTLGQGPEFLTYFQNEAQLEKSRLLSDRFSAERPKGSFSTLEIQRTEQGDSAMYLCASSSSGLAIHEQFFGPGTRLTVL.

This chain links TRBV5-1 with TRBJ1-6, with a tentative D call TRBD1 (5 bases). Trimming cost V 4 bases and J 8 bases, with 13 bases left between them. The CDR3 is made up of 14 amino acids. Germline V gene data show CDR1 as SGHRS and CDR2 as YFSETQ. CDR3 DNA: TGCGCCAGCAGCACTTCCGGGACGCATTCACCCCTCCACTTT. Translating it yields CASSTSGTHSPLHF.

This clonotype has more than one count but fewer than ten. The CDR3 DNA follows: TGTGCCAGCAGTTTAAACGGGGCGAATGAGCAGTTCTTC. Protein: CASSLNGANEQFF. The chain recombines TRBV12-3 or TRBV12-4 with TRBJ2-1; D is possibly TRBD1 or TRBD2 (5 bases each). CDR3 size: 13 residues. The V end was cut by 2 bases, the J end by 7 bases, with 9 bases between.